This T cell receptor beta chain was identified in a study of molecular identifiers for immune sequencing clone quantification. This clonotype was seen many times. Naive CD8 libraries used about 19,000 to 1,000,000 sorted cells and 10%, 30% or 50% RNA. Bulk libraries came from a prior protocol with listed TCR primers. TCRdb reprocessed the PCR reads with MiXCR, giving one entry per CDR3 protein. The sample lists about 630,000 distinct CDR3 sequences, around 25% occurring once. Germline V gene sequence: CDR1 MNHEY, CDR2 SVGAGI. The CDR3 has 8 amino acids. The chain is built from TRBV6-5 and TRBJ2-3; D not resolved. The source is a human donor in good health. Some libraries in this study had Jurkat cell RNA spiked in. The material sequenced was naive CD8+ T cells from blood, with Jurkat cell RNA spiked in. Subset defined: FACS-sorted CD8+CD4-CCR7+CD45RA+ naive T cells. The CDR3 spells CSTDTQYF. CDR3 sequence (DNA): TGTTCTACAGATACGCAGTATTTT.